This T cell receptor beta chain came from a study of T cells in Graves' hyperthyroidism and ophthalmopathy (dated 2019 in TCRdb). For the study in its entirety: Peripheral blood samples were taken at initial diagnosis, before any treatment was given. The paper reports TCR Vbeta CDR3 sequencing of roughly 140 peripheral blood samples: 43 ophthalmopathy, fewer than 85 hyperthyroidism and around 17 progressor patients. Whether ophthalmopathy could be predicted prospectively was tested in an independent validation cohort made up of roughly 19 hyperthyroidism patients plus 17 patients who later progressed to ophthalmopathy. To identify TCR V-J signatures that set the groups apart, the researchers used a discovery cohort of approximately 98 patients, made up of 43 with Graves' ophthalmopathy and around 58 with stable Graves' hyperthyroidism. After blood sampling, hyperthyroidism patients were treated with methimazole at a starting dose of 30 mg daily, and ophthalmopathy patients were treated with high-dose intravenous methylprednisolone. In addition, the study compared T-cell repertoires in thyroid tissue and in blood from roughly six Graves' hyperthyroidism patients. For training and testing, the 100 or so patients in the discovery cohort were randomly divided in a 7:3 ratio. Points the paper makes about the study in general: Sample size was not statistically predetermined, and blinding of investigators to group allocation was not performed. Ophthalmopathy was separated from stable hyperthyroidism by a 13 V-J signature model, with just over 85% sensitivity and approximately 81% specificity obtained in cross-validation and 80%/75% obtained in testing. In validation, progression to ophthalmopathy was predicted by the model with around 71% sensitivity and approximately 78% specificity, a median of around 6.5 months before onset. Most expanded thyroid clonotypes (frequency above 0.001) were also detected in blood, a finding suggesting that blood repertoires may reflect thyroid immune responses.

Trimming removed 5 bases from V and 4 bases from J, leaving 14 bases between the germline ends. CDR3 length: 14 amino acids, cysteine to phenylalanine. Of the read, only the CDR3 DNA is kept; its 42 bases are in frame from base 1. The germline V gene (reference sequence) provides CDR1 LNHDA and CDR2 SQIVND. Moderately to severely active disease, a Clinical Activity Score of at least 3, a NOSPECS grade of at least 4, and a duration under 3 months were present in ophthalmopathy patients. Any patient with an uncontrolled infection, another autoimmune disease, pregnancy or lactation was excluded. Diagnoses were established on the basis of clinical symptoms, serum thyroxine and TRAb, thyroid ultrasound, and orbital computed tomography. PBMCs were isolated from 7.5 to 10 ml of fresh peripheral blood by Ficoll-Paque density gradient centrifugation. Total RNA was extracted with Trizol reagent, and quality was checked on an Agilent 2100 Bioanalyzer.

Amplification of TCR beta CDR3 regions was carried out from RNA transcripts. The TCR CDR3 was subjected to a first round of RT-PCR using the HTBI primer set and the Qiagen OneStep RT-PCR kit. The libraries were constructed in a second round of multiplex PCR and then size-selected and purified. The libraries were sequenced on an Illumina HiSeq2000 using paired-end 100 bp reads. The original pipeline was this. SOAPnuke was used to process the raw data, removing reads that contained adapters or uncalled bases, had a mean Phred below 15, or lacked an exact match to the constant primer or identifier. High-quality paired reads were merged using COPE v1.2.5, and each unique nucleotide sequence was defined as a clonotype. Clonotypes were aligned to IMGT TRBV, TRBD and TRBJ reference segments using MiTCR v1.1. Analysis was restricted to V-J combinations with a frequency above 0.0001, which covered 98% to 99.2% of repertoires. The TCS score was defined as the ratio of F50 (clonal expansion) to E x V (chaos), calculated using BLOSUM62-based TCRdist between CDR3 peptides within each V-J. Welch's t-statistics and random forest reduced around 510 V-J features to 13, which were used in a naive Bayes classifier (R e1071). The raw public reads went through TCRdb reprocessing: fastp at Q25, MiXCR clone calling, in-frame beta chains kept. Rows matching on CDR3 protein sequence are summarized as one entry with the most common DNA and genes. Here the V and J calls rest on TCRdb's processing, not on the authors' analysis. The sample table holds 500,000 to 750,000 distinct CDR3 sequences, of which 12% to 15% were seen once. 7.1% of the sample belongs to the ten largest clones.

The sample holds a few counts of this clonotype. The antigen it recognizes is unknown. It has no much larger one-base neighbor in the sample; base qualities were not kept. The sequence came from a woman between 18 and 29 years old with Graves' ophthalmopathy. Sequencing was carried out using blood. Recombination connected TRBV19 to TRBJ1-2; the D gene lacks a confident call. The CDR3 protein sequence reads: CASSEFAGSYGYTF. The DNA sequence reads TGTGCCAGTAGTGAGTTTGCCGGTAGCTATGGCTACACCTTC. The full variable domain, with segments outside the CDR3 supplied by the reference TRBV19 and TRBJ1-2 proteins, appears as DGGITQSPKYLFRKEGQNVTLSCEQNLNHDAMYWYRQDPGQGLRLIYYSQIVNDFQKGDIAEGYSVSREKKESFPLTVTSAQKNPTAFYLCASSEFAGSYGYTFGSGTRLTVV.